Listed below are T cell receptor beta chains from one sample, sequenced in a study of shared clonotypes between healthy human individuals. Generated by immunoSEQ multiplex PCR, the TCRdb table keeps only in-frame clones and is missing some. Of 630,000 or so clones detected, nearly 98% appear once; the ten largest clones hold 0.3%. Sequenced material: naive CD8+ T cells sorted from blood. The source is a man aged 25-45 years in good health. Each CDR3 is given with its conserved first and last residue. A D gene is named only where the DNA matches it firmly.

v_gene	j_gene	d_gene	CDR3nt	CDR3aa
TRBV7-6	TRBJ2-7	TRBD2	TGTGCCAGCAGCCCCCGACTAGCGGGAGACCCTCTCTACGAGCAGTACTTC	CASSPRLAGDPLYEQYF
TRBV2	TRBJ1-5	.	TGTGCCAGCAGTGTGGTTGAGGTTCTTAGCAATCAGCCCCAGCATTTT	CASSVVEVLSNQPQHF
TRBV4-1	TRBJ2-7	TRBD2	TGCGCCAGCAGCCTTCCAAGCGGGACTAGCGGGATCAATTTCGAGCAGTACTTC	CASSLPSGTSGINFEQYF
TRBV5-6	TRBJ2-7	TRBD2	TGTGCCAGCAGCTCTAGCGGCAACCTACGGCCTCAGGCCTACGAGCAGTACTTC	CASSSSGNLRPQAYEQYF
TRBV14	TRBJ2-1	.	TGTGCCAGCAGCCAAGAACTAGTCTACGATGAGCAGTTCTTC	CASSQELVYDEQFF
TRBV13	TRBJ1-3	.	TGTGCCAGCAGCTCCACCGAAGCCTCTGGAAACACCATATATTTT	CASSSTEASGNTIYF
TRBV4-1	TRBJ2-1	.	TGCGCCAGCAGCCCGATCGGTGGGGAGGATTACAATGAGCAGTTCTTC	CASSPIGGEDYNEQFF
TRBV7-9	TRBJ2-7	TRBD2	TGTGCCAGCAGCTTAGCGTCGGGGGGGAGCTCCTACGAGCAGTACTTC	CASSLASGGSSYEQYF
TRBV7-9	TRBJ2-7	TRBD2	TGTGCCAGCAGACGCTCCGGGACTAGCGCAGCATTGGAGCAGTACTTC	CASRRSGTSAALEQYF
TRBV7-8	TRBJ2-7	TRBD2	TGTGCCAGCAGCCCCCGAGACGGGGGGGCTCTACTCTCATCCGAGCAGTACTTC	CASSPRDGGALLSSEQYF
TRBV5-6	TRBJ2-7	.	TGTGCCAGCAGCTTGGCTCAGGCCTACGAGCAGTACTTC	CASSLAQAYEQYF